This T cell receptor beta chain was identified in a study of T cells after yellow fever vaccination. Study-level points and caveats: Booster samples showed a return of most primary-vaccination clones (around 96% CD4, approximately 85% CD8).

V dropped 5 bases and J dropped 0 bases, with 11 bases sitting between them. The CDR3 covers 14 residues. CDR1 and CDR2 (germline): SGHVS, FQNEAQ. In TCRdb, the 5' RACE reads were re-called with MiXCR into one record per CDR3 protein. The table has 450,000 to 600,000 distinct CDR3 sequences, 13% seen once. The sample holds many counts of this clonotype. Its cognate antigen is unknown. This material consisted of PBMCs, taken on the day of the yellow fever booster vaccination. The receptor comes from a man between 25 and 39 years old who received the YFV17D yellow fever vaccine. The chain combines TRBV7-8 with TRBJ2-7; a possible D gene is TRBD2 (5 bases). The CDR3 is CASSPLGSSYEQYF. The CDR3 DNA follows: TGTGCCAGCAGCCCCCTGGGGAGCTCCTACGAGCAGTACTTC.